Each of the 20 T cell receptor beta chains below was sequenced from the same sample in a study of spatial heterogeneity in lung cancer (dated by TCRdb to the late 2010s). Receptors were amplified or captured by 5' RACE. Sequencer: NextSeq 500. TCRdb reprocessing: public reads trimmed at Q25 with fastp, clones called with MiXCR, in-frame beta chains kept. Each entry merges the rows of one CDR3 protein and shows their most common DNA and genes. The sample profile shows approximately 43,000 distinct CDR3 sequences; 10% to 13% of them were found once. Under 20% of the sample goes to the ten largest clones. In light of the paper, this sample's time point label describes: blood at routine non-recurrence follow-up after resection. The material was PBMCs, obtained at follow-up. The receptor set was obtained from a female donor with early-stage non-small cell lung cancer.

This clonotype was observed many times. The rearrangement uses TRBV6-2 or TRBV6-3 and TRBJ2-7; 10 positions agree with TRBD1. The CDR3 totals 16 residues. Germline loops: CDR1 MNHEY, CDR2 SVGEGT. The trim removed 7 bases at V and 9 bases at J, leaving 18 bases unmatched. The chain's CDR3 is CASKVSAGTGAQGQYF. CDR3 nucleotide sequence: TGTGCCAGCAAGGTTTCCGCCGGGACAGGGGCCCAGGGGCAGTACTTC.

This clonotype was counted ten times or more. This chain uses TRBV20-1 with TRBJ2-3; D remains unclear. CDR1 is DFQATT and CDR2 is SNEGSKA in the germline V gene (reference sequence). CDR3 length equals 14 residues. Trimming took off 1 base at V and 5 bases at J, with 13 bases between the two ends. The CDR3 is CSARAMGFGDTQYF. The CDR3 DNA sequence: TGCAGTGCTAGAGCGATGGGTTTTGGAGATACGCAGTATTTT.

The chain combines TRBV15 with TRBJ2-3; TRBD2 matches at 7 bases. Per germline, CDR1 LNHNV and CDR2 YYDKDF (reference sequence). V shed 0 bases, J shed 4 bases, and the junction held 13 bases outside the gene matches. The CDR3 has 18 amino acids. This CDR3 reads CATSRDRHVGGSSDTQYF. The CDR3 DNA follows: TGTGCCACCAGCAGAGATCGTCATGTGGGGGGGAGTTCAGATACGCAGTATTTT.

This clonotype came up a few times. This chain uses TRBV12-3 or TRBV12-4 with TRBJ2-5, with no clear D. CDR3 length: 15 amino acids. Trimming took 3 bases from V and 1 from J, leaving 12 bases between them. The DNA for the CDR3 is TGTGCCAGCAGTTTTGGGCAGCTTCTCCAAGAGACCCAGTACTTC. Translating it yields CASSFGQLLQETQYF.

J is TRBJ2-2 and V is TRBV2; D possibly uses TRBD1 or TRBD2 (5 bases each). V lost 11 bases and J lost 7, with 20 bases in between. The germline CDR1 and CDR2 sequences are SNHLY and FYNNEI. The CDR3 has 14 residues. This chain's CDR3 is CAGGDSPQHGELFF. The CDR3 DNA sequence: TGTGCCGGGGGAGACAGTCCTCAACACGGGGAGCTGTTTTTT.

Note on this clonotype: Given a much more abundant clone one base away, this may be a read error. No conserved phenylalanine or tryptophan ends this CDR3, so it is likely a read error. The rearrangement uses TRBV2 and TRBJ1-1; D not resolved. CDR3 length equals 11 residues. Germline loops: CDR1 SNHLY, CDR2 FYNNEI. V lost 6 bases and J lost 1, with 3 bases in between. CDR3 nucleotide sequence: TGTGCCAGCAGCAAGAACACTGAAGCTTTCCTT. It is translated as CASSKNTEAFL.

This clonotype was seen many times. The V gene is TRBV5-1, the J gene TRBJ2-5; 10 bases line up with TRBD2. Germline assignment: CDR1 SGHRS and CDR2 YFSETQ. The CDR3 is 15 amino acids. V lost 0 bases to trimming and J lost 4 bases; unmatched junction nucleotides: 3. CDR3 in amino acids: CASSLVRLAGETQYF. CDR3 nucleotide sequence: TGCGCCAGCAGCTTGGTACGACTAGCGGGAGAGACCCAGTACTTC. The full variable domain, its missing parts supplied by reference TRBV5-1 and TRBJ2-5, is KAGVTQTPRYLIKTRGQQVTLSCSPISGHRSVSWYQQTPGQGLQFLFEYFSETQRNKGNFPGRFSGRQFSNSRSEMNVSTLELGDSALYLCASSLVRLAGETQYFGPGTRLLVL.

The chain carries TRBV12-3 or TRBV12-4 and TRBJ1-3, with a weak D call TRBD1 (6 bases). The CDR3 totals 16 residues. Trimming left V 7 bases short and J 2 bases short, with 18 bases between. The chain's CDR3 is CASTPAGGAPGNTIYF. The CDR3 DNA reads as TGTGCCAGCACCCCTGCGGGGGGCGCCCCTGGAAACACCATATATTTT.

This clonotype has only a few counts. The rearrangement links TRBV11-2 to TRBJ2-3; no reliable D call. Trimming removed 5 bases at V and 7 bases at J, with 13 bases between. The CDR3 loop spans 13 amino acids. Germline V gives CDR1 SGHAT, CDR2 FQNNGV. The CDR3 DNA is TGTGCCAGCAGCACGGCCCGCGCCTATACGCAGTATTTT. Its protein is CASSTARAYTQYF.

By sample share, this clonotype is medium-sized (0.01 to 0.1%). The chain recombines TRBV3-1 with TRBJ1-2; possibly TRBD1 for D (6 bases). The CDR3 length is 15 residues. Germline V gives CDR1 LGHDT, CDR2 YNNKEL (reference sequence). Trimming took 0 bases from V and 4 from J, leaving 12 bases between them. CDR3 bases: TGTGCCAGCAGCCAAGAACGGGGGCAGATCTATGGCTACACCTTC. Residues: CASSQERGQIYGYTF.

At least ten counts were recorded for this clonotype. The J gene is TRBJ2-7, the V gene TRBV28; 11 nucleotides align to TRBD2. CDR3 length: 15 residues. Germline loops: CDR1 MDHEN, CDR2 SYDVKM. J lost 5 bases, V lost 7 bases, and 10 bases had no gene match. CDR3 coding DNA: TGTGCCAGCACTCTTAGCGGGGGGGCCTTAAACGAGCAGTACTTC. It translates to CASTLSGGALNEQYF.

This chain connects TRBV5-1 to TRBJ1-2, with D tentatively TRBD1 (5 bases). Trimming stripped 0 bases from V and 2 bases from J, with 11 bases between. The germline V gene has CDR1 SGHRS and CDR2 YFSETQ. CDR3 size: 15 residues. CDR3 sequence: CASSLGQGLNYGYTF. The CDR3 bases are TGCGCCAGCAGCTTGGGGCAGGGCCTCAACTATGGCTACACCTTC.

This clonotype was detected many times. This rearrangement joins TRBV5-6 to TRBJ2-3; TRBD1 matches at 7 bases. The CDR3 totals 16 residues. Germline V gene sequence: CDR1 SGHDT, CDR2 YYEEEE. Trimming cost V 1 base and J 2 bases; bases outside gene matches: 7. CDR3 loop: CASSLLQQGITDTQYF. The CDR3 bases are TGTGCCAGCAGCTTGCTTCAACAGGGGATCACAGATACGCAGTATTTT.

The gene calls are TRBV5-1 and TRBJ2-7; D perhaps matches TRBD1 (5 bases). V was clipped by 2 bases and J by 2 bases, with 14 bases between them. The CDR3 spans 15 residues. CDR1 is SGHRS and CDR2 is YFSETQ in the germline V gene. The CDR3 DNA reads as TGCGCCAGCAGCTTAAATCACCGGACAACCTACGAGCAGTACTTC. It specifies CASSLNHRTTYEQYF.

This clonotype was detected many times. This chain uses TRBV5-1 with TRBJ2-1, with D perhaps TRBD1 (5 bases). The germline gives CDR1 SGHRS, CDR2 YFSETQ. Trimming left V 4 bases short and J 6 bases short, with 17 bases between. This CDR3 is 15 amino acids long. The CDR3, as DNA: TGCGCCAGCAGCCAAGACAGCGTCATGATCAATGAGCAGTTCTTC. It specifies CASSQDSVMINEQFF.

This clonotype was counted at least ten times. The CDR3 DNA follows: TGTGCCAGCTCATCGAACATGGGGGAGGGAGACCCCTACGAGCAGTACTTC. It encodes CASSSNMGEGDPYEQYF. The chain joins TRBV18 to TRBJ2-7; TRBD2 agrees at 7 bases. V shed 5 bases and J 2 bases; nucleotides not matched to a gene: 15. CDR1 is KGHSH, CDR2 LQKENI, per germline. This CDR3 contains 17 residues. Together with reference TRBV18 and TRBJ2-7, the CDR3 gives the full variable domain: NAGVMQNPRHLVRRRGQEARLRCSPMKGHSHVYWYRQLPEEGLKFMVYLQKENIIDESGMPKERFSAEFPKEGPSILRIQQVVRGDSAAYFCASSSNMGEGDPYEQYFGPGTRLTVT.

J is TRBJ1-1 and V is TRBV18; D possibly corresponds to TRBD1 (6 bases). Trimming took 3 bases from V and 1 from J, leaving 12 bases between them. The CDR3 sequence is 15 residues long. Per germline, CDR1 KGHSH and CDR2 LQKENI. CDR3 in amino acids: CASSPQGFANTEAFF. The CDR3 nucleotides are TGTGCCAGCTCACCCCAGGGGTTTGCGAACACTGAAGCTTTCTTT.

The chain combines TRBV21-1 with TRBJ2-1. TRBV21-1 is listed as a pseudogene. This CDR3 region has 14 residues. The CDR3 loop reads CASSKQPTYNEQFF. The CDR3 DNA follows: TGTGCCAGCAGCAAACAGCCCACCTACAATGAGCAGTTCTTC.

In this sample, this clonotype turned up many times. This chain joins TRBV29-1 and TRBJ2-7, with TRBD1 identical over 8 bases. CDR1 and CDR2 from the germline V gene are SQVTM and ANQGSEA. V dropped 6 bases and J dropped 2; count of bases not matched to a gene: 6. The CDR3 is 13 amino acids. CDR3: CSVGTGQTYEQYF. DNA of the CDR3: TGCAGCGTGGGGACAGGCCAAACCTACGAGCAGTACTTC.

This clonotype was seen more than once but under ten times. V gene TRBV28 combines with J gene TRBJ2-4; D call uncertain. Germline CDR1 MDHEN, CDR2 SYDVKM. There are 16 residues in the CDR3. V was cut by 1 base and J by 1 base, with 11 bases left in between. CDR3 nucleotides: TGTGCCAGCAGTTTATTGGGTTCCGGGGCCAAAAACATTCAGTACTTC. It is translated as CASSLLGSGAKNIQYF.